The rows below give T cell receptor beta chains drawn from one sample of a study of blood T cell repertoires in COVID-19. The assay was immunoSEQ multiplex PCR, and TCRdb's table has in-frame clones only and misses some. The sample contains about 68,000 clones, roughly 80% of which appear only once. Sequenced: peripheral blood. These receptors were obtained from a human donor in a cohort sampled during active COVID-19. CDR3s include the opening cysteine and the closing phenylalanine or tryptophan. The order of the fields is V gene, D gene, clone size, J gene, CDR3 DNA, CDR3 protein. D genes are given only for firm matches. Only some rows state a clone size, as once, few, many or a class for expanded clones.

TRBV7-8	.	.	TRBJ2-3	TGTGCCAGCAGCTCCCAGGCCCGCGGGGTCGCAGATACGCAGTATTTT	CASSSQARGVADTQYF
TRBV3-1/TRBV3-2	.	.	TRBJ1-2	TGTGCCAGCAGCCAAGTAGGGCGGGACGGCTACACCTTC	CASSQVGRDGYTF
TRBV4-3	.	.	TRBJ1-4	TGCGCCAGCAGCCAAGACCGGGTGGGGCAGGGTTGGGAAAAACTGTTTTTT	CASSQDRVGQGWEKLFF
TRBV5-6	.	.	TRBJ2-1	TGTGCCAGCAGCTTGGACGCAGGGGCTACCTACAATGAGCAGTTCTTC	CASSLDAGATYNEQFF
TRBV7-2	TRBD2	.	TRBJ2-5	TGTGCCAGCAGCTTCCAAGCGGGGGGAGAGACCCAGTACTTC	CASSFQAGGETQYF
TRBV6-6	.	.	TRBJ1-2	TGTGCCAGCAGTTACTCGGGAAGGGACACGGAGGGCTACACCTTC	CASSYSGRDTEGYTF
TRBV15	.	.	TRBJ2-5	TGTGCCACCAGCAGAGACGGTTTTGAGACCCAGTACTTC	CATSRDGFETQYF
TRBV9	.	.	TRBJ1-1	TGTGCCAGCAGCGTAGTAGCCAGGGACACTGAAGCTTTCTTT	CASSVVARDTEAFF
TRBV12-2	.	once	TRBJ2-7	TGTGCAAGTCGCGAAGACAGGGGCGCGCCCAACCCCTACGAGCAGTACTTC	CASREDRGAPNPYEQYF
TRBV6-2/TRBV6-3	.	.	TRBJ2-7	TGTGCCAGCAGCCGACCTTCCCGGGGCTACGAGCAGTACTTC	CASSRPSRGYEQYF
TRBV28	TRBD1	.	TRBJ2-3	TGTGCCAGCAGTCCCCCGACAGGGTCCACAGATACGCAGTATTTT	CASSPPTGSTDTQYF
TRBV7-2	TRBD2	.	TRBJ2-7	TGTGCCAGCAGCCTCGGACTAGCGGGAGGACGTGGGCAGTACTTC	CASSLGLAGGRGQYF
TRBV2	.	.	TRBJ2-1	TGTGCCAGCGGGCTATCGTACTACAATGAGCAGTTCTTC	CASGLSYYNEQFF
TRBV7-2	.	.	TRBJ1-2	TGTGCCAGCAGCTCGCCAGGGACACCCTATGGCTACACCTTC	CASSSPGTPYGYTF
TRBV3-1/TRBV3-2	.	.	TRBJ2-3	TGTGCCAGCAGCGGGGAGACAGATACGCAGTATTTT	CASSGETDTQYF
TRBV28	.	.	TRBJ2-5	TGTGCCAGCAGTCCCGGGACAACGGCCCAAGAGACCCAGTACTTC	CASSPGTTAQETQYF
TRBV5-4	.	.	TRBJ1-3	TGTGCCAGCAGCCCCGACAGTTCCTCTGGAAACACCATATATTTT	CASSPDSSSGNTIYF
TRBV5-4	.	.	TRBJ2-2	TGTGCCAGCCGCCCAGCAGGGGAGAGGACCGGGGAGCTGTTTTTT	CASRPAGERTGELFF
TRBV11-2	.	.	TRBJ1-2	TGTGCCAGCAGCTTAGATCATGCAGTAAACTATGGCTACACCTTC	CASSLDHAVNYGYTF
TRBV27	.	.	TRBJ2-6	TGTGCCAGCAGTTACCGCCTGACAGCTAGGGCCAACGTCCTGACTTTC	CASSYRLTARANVLTF
TRBV12-2	.	.	TRBJ2-4	TGTGCAAGTCGCTTAGCGGACAGCACCCCCAAAAACATTCAGTACTTC	CASRLADSTPKNIQYF
TRBV7-2	.	.	TRBJ2-2	TGTGCCAGCAGCCCGAATCAGGGGGGCACCGGGGAGCTGTTTTTT	CASSPNQGGTGELFF
TRBV5-1	TRBD1	.	TRBJ1-1	TGCGCCAGCAGCTTGGCCCGGGGACAGGGGGCACAGACTGAAGCTTTCTTT	CASSLARGQGAQTEAFF
TRBV28	TRBD2	.	TRBJ2-5	TGTGCCAGCAGGCCCGGGACTAGCGCCCGAGAGACCCAGTACTTC	CASRPGTSARETQYF
TRBV19	.	.	TRBJ2-7	TGTGCCAGTAGTCCAAGATGGACAGTCTCCTACGAGCAGTACTTC	CASSPRWTVSYEQYF
TRBV5-6	TRBD1	.	TRBJ2-7	TGTGCCAGCAGCTTGGAGGCCTGGACAGGAGCCTACGAGCAGTACTTC	CASSLEAWTGAYEQYF
TRBV20-1	.	.	TRBJ1-2	TGCAGTGCTAGTTCAGGGGTAGATAACTATGGCTACACCTTC	CSASSGVDNYGYTF
TRBV19	TRBD1	.	TRBJ1-5	TGTGCCAGTAGTTTAAGAAACAGGGGGCGGAATCAGCCCCAGCATTTT	CASSLRNRGRNQPQHF
TRBV3-1/TRBV3-2	.	.	TRBJ1-3	TGTGCCAGCAGCCAAGCCCCGGAGAGCTCTGGAAACACCATATATTTT	CASSQAPESSGNTIYF
TRBV7-2	.	.	TRBJ1-1	TGTGCCAGCAGCTTAATGACAGCCAGTTTAATGAACACTGAAGCTTTCTTT	CASSLMTASLMNTEAFF
TRBV18	.	.	TRBJ2-3	TGTGCCAGCTCACCAGAGGGTGGATACACAGATACGCAGTATTTT	CASSPEGGYTDTQYF
TRBV28	.	.	TRBJ1-4	TGTGCCAGCAGGGGTGAGGTGGGAAAACTGTTTTTT	CASRGEVGKLFF
TRBV5-1	.	once	TRBJ1-1	TGCGCCAGCAGCTTGGGGACACAGAACACTGAAGCTTTCTTT	CASSLGTQNTEAFF
TRBV19	TRBD1	many	TRBJ2-2	TGTGCCAGTAGTATGGACAGGGCCACCGGGGAGCTGTTTTTT	CASSMDRATGELFF
TRBV9	.	.	TRBJ2-7	TGTGCCAGCAGCGCGTCGGCCCGAGGTGAGCAGTACTTC	CASSASARGEQYF
TRBV5-6	TRBD1	.	TRBJ1-4	TGTGCCAGCAGCCTTAGGACAGGGAATGAAAAACTGTTTTTT	CASSLRTGNEKLFF
TRBV6-5	TRBD1	.	TRBJ2-1	TGTGCCAGCAGTTACTCGGAGGTGGACAGGACGGAGCAGTTCTTC	CASSYSEVDRTEQFF
TRBV7-2	TRBD2	.	TRBJ2-5	TGTGCCAGCAGCTCTAGCGGGAAGGTCATAGAGACCCAGTACTTC	CASSSSGKVIETQYF
TRBV25-1	TRBD1	.	TRBJ2-3	TGTGCCAGCAGGCAGGGGGCGGATACGCAGTATTTT	CASRQGADTQYF